One and the same sample provided the 28 T cell receptor beta chains below, sequenced in a study of shared clonotypes between healthy human individuals. The method was immunoSEQ multiplex PCR; TCRdb's version includes in-frame clones alone and lacks a portion of them. The sample carries fewer than 800,000 clones, around 90% recorded once. Naive CD8 cells comprised CD45RO-negative, CCR7-positively selected cells, excluding terminally differentiated effector memory CD45RA+ cells. Input material: naive CD8+ T cells sorted from blood. All receptors derive from a man aged 25 to 40 in good health.

The gene calls are TRBV7-2 and TRBJ1-5; 7 nucleotides match TRBD1. The V gene end was trimmed by 5 bases and the J gene end by 7 bases; junction bases not matched to a gene: 11. Per the germline V gene, CDR1 is SGHTA and CDR2 is FQGNSA. This CDR3 has 15 residues. CDR3 region: CASSLSDRARQPQHF. The CDR3 DNA is TGTGCCAGCAGCCTCTCTGACAGGGCAAGACAGCCCCAGCATTTT.

The chain has TRBV6-1 and TRBJ1-3; D may be TRBD1 (5 bases). Germline CDR1 MNHNS, CDR2 SASEGT. V was cut by 1 base and J by 1 base, with 14 bases left in between. The CDR3 runs 17 residues. The CDR3 loop reads CASSEGGWGPSGNTIYF. The CDR3 DNA follows: TGTGCCAGCAGTGAAGGTGGATGGGGCCCTTCTGGAAACACCATATATTTT.

The CDR3 coding sequence is TGTGCCAGCAGCTTAGATCGATTTAACCCTGGGGAACGCGAGCAGTTCTTC. Encoded protein: CASSLDRFNPGEREQFF. The chain carries TRBV11-2 and TRBJ2-1; D is undetermined. Germline V lookup: CDR1 SGHAT, CDR2 FQNNGV. V was trimmed by 0 bases and J by 10 bases, leaving 22 bases between them. The CDR3 totals 17 residues.

This clone was seen a handful of times. This chain uses TRBV15 with TRBJ2-5; a weak D match, TRBD2 (6 bases). CDR1 and CDR2 from the germline V gene are LNHNV and YYDKDF (reference sequence). The CDR3 runs to 16 residues. The germline V and J ends were trimmed by 5 bases and 4 bases, with 20 bases remaining between them. CDR3 sequence reads: CATSSLPSLGGETQYF. In DNA form, the CDR3 reads TGTGCCACCAGCTCCCTTCCAAGCCTGGGAGGAGAGACCCAGTACTTC.

This chain joins TRBV11-2 and TRBJ2-2; D remains unclear. Trimming pared 3 bases from V and 5 bases from J, leaving 7 bases between. This CDR3 has 13 residues. Germline values: CDR1 SGHAT, CDR2 FQNNGV. CDR3 DNA sequence: TGTGCCAGCAGCTTTTCCGGGACCGGGGAGCTGTTTTTT. Protein sequence: CASSFSGTGELFF.

This clone was detected many times. V is TRBV27 and J is TRBJ2-2; 8 nucleotides match TRBD2. Germline CDR1 reads MNHEY; CDR2 reads SMNVEV (reference sequence). CDR3 length equals 17 residues. The junction had 13 bases not matched to a gene; V was cut back by 7 bases and J by 3 bases. CDR3: CASTTPSGGPYTGELFF. CDR3 nucleotide sequence: TGTGCCAGCACGACACCGTCGGGAGGGCCTTACACCGGGGAGCTGTTTTTT.

V is TRBV7-9 and J is TRBJ1-1, with D perhaps matching TRBD1 (6 bases). V lost 5 bases, J lost 1 base, and 14 bases lay in between. The germline CDR1 and CDR2 sequences are SEHNR and FQNEAQ (reference sequence). The CDR3 has 15 amino acids. The CDR3 protein is CASSALTGPNTEAFF. DNA for the CDR3: TGTGCCAGCAGCGCACTGACAGGCCCGAACACTGAAGCTTTCTTT. The entire variable domain, with the rest obtained from reference TRBV7-9 and TRBJ1-1, is as follows: DTGVSQNPRHKITKRGQNVTFRCDPISEHNRLYWYRQTLGQGPEFLTYFQNEAQLEKSRLLSDRFSAERPKGSFSTLEIQRTEQGDSAMYLCASSALTGPNTEAFFGQGTRLTVV.

V and J are TRBV28 and TRBJ2-2, with 9 bases identical to TRBD2. V shed 6 bases, J shed 0 bases, and the junction held 5 bases outside the gene matches. This CDR3 comprises 16 residues. CDR1 and CDR2 from the germline V gene are MDHEN and SYDVKM. The chain's CDR3 is CASSPVAGANTGELFF. The CDR3 coding sequence is TGTGCCAGCAGCCCCGTAGCGGGAGCGAACACCGGGGAGCTGTTTTTT.

This chain connects TRBV27 to TRBJ2-1; 8 bases are a match to TRBD2. V trimming: 6 bases; J trimming: 7 bases; junction bases outside the gene matches: 14. CDR1 MNHEY and CDR2 SMNVEV come from the germline V gene (reference sequence). The CDR3 spans 16 residues. This CDR3 is CASSRSGSEFVNEQFF. CDR3 in DNA: TGTGCCAGCAGCAGGAGCGGGAGCGAGTTCGTGAATGAGCAGTTCTTC.

The CDR3 nucleotides are TGTGCCAGCAGTTTCGAGGTTGGTCAGCCCCAGCATTTT. The encoded protein is CASSFEVGQPQHF. The V call is TRBV28, the J call TRBJ1-5; D gene ambiguous. Germline V gives CDR1 MDHEN, CDR2 SYDVKM. The CDR3 is 13 amino acids. Trimming pared 3 bases from V and 6 bases from J, leaving 9 bases between.

The V call is TRBV10-3, the J call TRBJ1-2, with D tentatively TRBD1 (5 bases). The CDR3 has 15 amino acids. With 2 bases removed from V and 3 bases from J, the gap between germline ends came to 13 bases. Germline values: CDR1 ENHRY, CDR2 SYGVKD. This chain's CDR3 is CAISEDFGGDYGYTF. DNA of the CDR3: TGTGCCATCAGTGAGGACTTCGGGGGGGACTATGGCTACACCTTC.

This clone occurred once. The genes are TRBV7-2 and TRBJ2-5; TRBD2 aligns across 9 bases. This CDR3 has 18 amino acids. Trimming took 5 bases from V and 5 from J; bases not matched to a gene: 18. CDR1 is SGHTA, CDR2 FQGNSA, per germline. The CDR3 is CASSHPVSGGREWETQYF. The CDR3 nucleotides read TGTGCCAGCAGCCATCCCGTTAGCGGGGGCCGGGAGTGGGAGACCCAGTACTTC.

CDR3 amino acids: CASSWGQGVHNEQFF. As DNA, the CDR3 is TGCGCCAGCAGCTGGGGACAGGGGGTCCACAATGAGCAGTTCTTC. The chain links TRBV5-1 to TRBJ2-1; 11 bases map to TRBD1. V trimming: 3 bases; J trimming: 5 bases; junction bases outside the gene matches: 4. The length of the CDR3 is 15 residues. From germline, CDR1 is SGHRS and CDR2 YFSETQ.

The genes are TRBV5-6 and TRBJ2-7, with 13 positions matching TRBD2. This CDR3 contains 18 residues. Trimming took 4 bases from V and 2 from J; bases not matched to a gene: 12. The germline CDR1 and CDR2 sequences are SGHDT and YYEEEE. In DNA, the CDR3 is TGTGCCAGCAGCGGGATGGGACTAGCGGGAACCTCTCCCTACGAGCAGTACTTC. Translated, it gives CASSGMGLAGTSPYEQYF.

V gene TRBV6-1 combines with J gene TRBJ1-5, with no clear D. The CDR3 spans 11 residues. V was trimmed by 8 bases and J by 6 bases, leaving 8 bases between them. Germline CDR1 reads MNHNS; CDR2 reads SASEGT. The CDR3 DNA reads TGTGCCAGCGGGGTAGGTCAGCCCCAGCATTTT. Translated: CASGVGQPQHF.

In DNA form, the CDR3 reads TGTGCCAGCAGTATAGCGGGAGGAGGGTCTTACGAGCAGTACTTC. Translating it yields CASSIAGGGSYEQYF. The rearrangement uses TRBV27 and TRBJ2-7; the match to TRBD2 covers 10 bases. CDR3 size: 15 residues. V shed 5 bases, J shed 4 bases, and the junction held 8 bases outside the gene matches. Looked up from germline, CDR1 is MNHEY and CDR2 is SMNVEV (reference sequence).

This sequence joins TRBV4-1 and TRBJ2-1, with 10 bases that match TRBD1. J was trimmed by 10 bases and V by 4 bases; bases with no gene match: 13. Germline-derived CDR1 and CDR2 are MGHRA and YSYEKL. The CDR3 sequence is 16 residues long. CDR3 amino acids: CASSLAGTGEWYEQFF. CDR3 DNA: TGCGCCAGCAGCCTCGCCGGGACAGGGGAGTGGTACGAGCAGTTCTTC.

The chain has TRBV7-2 and TRBJ2-7, with 11 nucleotides matching TRBD2. This CDR3 has 18 residues. The germline CDR1 and CDR2 sequences are SGHTA and FQGNSA. The V segment lost 5 bases and the J segment 6 bases; nucleotides outside the gene matches: 18. CDR3 sequence reads: CASSLKGYSGRARTEQYF. The CDR3 coding sequence is TGTGCCAGCAGCCTAAAAGGGTATAGCGGGAGGGCAAGAACCGAGCAGTACTTC.

The gene calls are TRBV2 and TRBJ2-7, with a tentative D call TRBD1 (6 bases). The CDR3 runs to 14 residues. V lost 5 bases to trimming and J lost 4 bases, with 15 bases between them. From germline, CDR1 is SNHLY and CDR2 FYNNEI. CDR3 protein: CASSYLQGPYEQYF. CDR3 coding DNA: TGTGCCAGCAGTTATTTACAGGGTCCGTACGAGCAGTACTTC.

The chain has TRBV5-8 and TRBJ2-7; 7 nucleotides align to TRBD1. The germline gives CDR1 SGHTS, CDR2 YDEGEE. The CDR3 extends over 18 amino acids. The V and J ends lost 3 bases and 3 bases, in that order; junction bases with no gene match: 18. The CDR3 reads CASSYRTGEGIGYYEQYF. Here the CDR3 DNA reads TGTGCCAGCAGCTATCGGACAGGAGAGGGGATCGGCTACTACGAGCAGTACTTC.

V gene TRBV13 combines with J gene TRBJ2-1; D gene ambiguous. Trimming shortened V by 4 bases and J by 5 bases, and 6 bases separated the two germline ends. Germline V gene lookup returns CDR1 PRHDT and CDR2 FYEKMQ (reference sequence). This CDR3 spans 12 amino acids. The CDR3 loop is CASSSRDNEQFF. CDR3 nucleotides: TGTGCCAGCAGCTCCCGGGACAATGAGCAGTTCTTC.

This rearrangement joins TRBV7-9 to TRBJ2-1; D is perhaps TRBD2 (6 bases). V was cut by 5 bases and J by 4 bases, with 21 bases left in between. The CDR3 consists of 17 residues. Germline loops: CDR1 SEHNR, CDR2 FQNEAQ (reference sequence). CDR3 sequence reads: CASSPRGLADSYNEQFF. Here the CDR3 DNA reads TGTGCCAGCAGCCCTCGGGGCTTAGCGGACTCATACAATGAGCAGTTCTTC.

V gene TRBV6-5 combines with J gene TRBJ1-1, with TRBD1 as a possible D gene (6 bases). CDR1 and CDR2 from the germline V gene are MNHEY and SVGAGI. Deletions cut 3 bases from V and 1 base from J, with 9 bases between. The CDR3 sequence is 14 residues long. CDR3 DNA: TGTGCCAGCAGTTATCGACAGGCGAACACTGAAGCTTTCTTT. It translates to CASSYRQANTEAFF.

The chain recombines TRBV9 with TRBJ2-3; 8 bases are a match to TRBD2. Unmatched junction bases numbered 11, after V lost 2 bases and J lost 3 bases. Germline assignment: CDR1 SGDLS and CDR2 YYNGEE. The CDR3 consists of 17 residues. CDR3 sequence: CASSVGDTGGATDTQYF. The CDR3 DNA sequence: TGTGCCAGCAGCGTCGGAGACACGGGGGGGGCAACAGATACGCAGTATTTT.

The V call is TRBV19, the J call TRBJ2-7, with 7 bases that match TRBD1. V was clipped by 6 bases and J by 6 bases; unmatched bases: 11. The CDR3 contains 14 residues. Germline CDR1 and CDR2: LNHDA and SQIVND (reference sequence). The CDR3 sequence is CASSQTGSIFEQYF. The CDR3 nucleotides are TGTGCCAGTAGCCAGACAGGGAGTATCTTCGAGCAGTACTTC.

The rearrangement joins TRBV11-2 to TRBJ1-4; D is possibly TRBD1 (5 bases). CDR1 SGHAT and CDR2 FQNNGV come from the germline V gene. This CDR3 contains 15 residues. V lost 5 bases, J lost 4 bases, and 14 bases lay in between. The chain's CDR3 is CASSVGAEINEKLFF. The CDR3 DNA reads TGTGCCAGCAGCGTCGGGGCAGAGATTAATGAAAAACTGTTTTTT.

This rearrangement joins TRBV11-2 to TRBJ2-1, with unresolved D. The CDR3 totals 14 residues. V lost 2 bases and J 7 bases, leaving 12 bases between the germline ends. Germline CDR1 is SGHAT and CDR2 is FQNNGV. CDR3: CASSLIFGVNEQFF. The CDR3 nucleotides read TGTGCCAGCAGCTTAATCTTTGGCGTGAATGAGCAGTTCTTC. Based on the CDR3 plus reference TRBV11-2 and TRBJ2-1, the full variable domain is EAGVAQSPRYKIIEKRQSVAFWCNPISGHATLYWYQQILGQGPKLLIQFQNNGVVDDSQLPKDRFSAERLKGVDSTLKIQPAKLEDSAVYLCASSLIFGVNEQFFGPGTRLTVL.

The DNA of the CDR3 is TGTGCCAGCAGTTTGCTGGCGGGAGGGATAAAAGAGACCCAGTACTTC. This gives the protein CASSLLAGGIKETQYF. V and J are TRBV27 and TRBJ2-5; TRBD2 agrees at 9 bases. From germline, CDR1 is MNHEY and CDR2 SMNVEV (reference sequence). This CDR3 spans 16 amino acids. With 3 bases clipped from V and 3 bases from J, the junction kept 8 bases outside the gene matches.